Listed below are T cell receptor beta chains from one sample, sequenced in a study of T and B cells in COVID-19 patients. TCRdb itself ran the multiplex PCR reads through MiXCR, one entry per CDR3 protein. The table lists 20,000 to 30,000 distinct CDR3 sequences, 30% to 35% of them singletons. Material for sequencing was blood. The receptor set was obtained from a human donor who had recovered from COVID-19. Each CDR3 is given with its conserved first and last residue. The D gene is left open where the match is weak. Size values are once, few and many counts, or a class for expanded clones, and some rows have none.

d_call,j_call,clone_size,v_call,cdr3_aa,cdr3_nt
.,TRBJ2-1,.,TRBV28,CASSPEGPSSYNEQFF,TGTGCCAGCAGCCCCGAGGGTCCAAGCTCCTACAATGAGCAGTTCTTC
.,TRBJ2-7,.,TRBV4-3,CASSQDGAGQKTYEQYF,TGCGCCAGCAGCCAAGATGGGGCGGGACAGAAAACCTACGAGCAGTACTTC
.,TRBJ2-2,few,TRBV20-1,CSAKGTPGTGELFF,TGCAGTGCTAAGGGAACTCCAGGGACCGGGGAGCTGTTTTTT
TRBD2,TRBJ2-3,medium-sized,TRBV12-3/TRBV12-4,CASTLAGADTQYF,TGTGCCAGCACCCTAGCGGGAGCTGATACGCAGTATTTT
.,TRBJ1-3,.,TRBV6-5,CATSSGNTIYF,TGTGCCACTTCCTCTGGAAACACCATATATTTT
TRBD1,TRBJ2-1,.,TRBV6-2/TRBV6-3,CASSYSRGPQGAHNEQFF,TGTGCCAGCAGTTACTCGAGAGGACCACAGGGGGCCCACAATGAGCAGTTCTTC
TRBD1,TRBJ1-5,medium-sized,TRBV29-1,CSVGDRGNQPQHF,TGCAGCGTCGGGGACAGGGGCAATCAGCCCCAGCATTTT
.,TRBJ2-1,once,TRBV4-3,CASSQEPWTARAVFF,TGCGCCAGCAGCCAAGAGCCGTGGACAGCGAGGGCTGTTTTCTTC
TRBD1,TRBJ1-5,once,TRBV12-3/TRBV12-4,CASSLTGSNQPQHF,TGTGCCAGCAGTTTGACAGGGAGCAATCAGCCCCAGCATTTT
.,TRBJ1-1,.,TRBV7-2,CASSLEAISTEAFF,TGTGCCAGCAGCTTAGAGGCAATATCCACTGAAGCTTTCTTT
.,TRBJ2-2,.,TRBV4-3,CASSQEPLANTGELFF,TGCGCCAGCAGCCAAGAACCCCTAGCGAACACCGGGGAGCTGTTTTTT
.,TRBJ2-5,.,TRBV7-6,CASSPGLRRGETQYF,TGTGCCAGCAGCCCGGGACTCCGGAGGGGCGAGACCCAGTACTTC
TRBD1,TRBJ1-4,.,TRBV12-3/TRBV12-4,CASSYRDSSNEKLYF,TGTGCCAGCAGCTACCGGGACAGCTCTAATGAAAAACTGTATTTT
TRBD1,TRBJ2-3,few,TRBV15,CATSSGQGAAGVTDTQYF,TGTGCCACCAGCAGCGGACAGGGGGCTGCGGGAGTGACAGATACGCAGTATTTT
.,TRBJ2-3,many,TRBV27,CASSRSDTQYF,TGTGCCAGCAGTAGGAGTGATACGCAGTATTTT
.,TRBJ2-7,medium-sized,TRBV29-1,CSVEADGYEQYF,TGCAGCGTTGAAGCGGACGGGTACGAGCAGTACTTC
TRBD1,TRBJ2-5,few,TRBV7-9,CASSLSQGVQETQYF,TGTGCCAGCAGCTTAAGCCAGGGGGTCCAAGAGACCCAGTACTTC
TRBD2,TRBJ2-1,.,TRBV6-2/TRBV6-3,CASSYFLSGGSNEQFF,TGTGCCAGCAGTTACTTCCTTAGCGGGGGTTCGAATGAGCAGTTCTTC
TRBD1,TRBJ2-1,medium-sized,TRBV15,CATSRDWGQYNEQFF,TGTGCCACCAGCAGAGACTGGGGACAGTACAATGAGCAGTTCTTC
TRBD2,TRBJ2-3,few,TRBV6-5,CASTSKTSGRADTQYF,TGTGCCAGCACCAGCAAGACTAGCGGGAGAGCAGATACGCAGTATTTT
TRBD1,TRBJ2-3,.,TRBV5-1,CASSPGTALSTDTQYF,TGCGCCAGCAGCCCGGGGACAGCATTAAGCACAGATACGCAGTATTTT
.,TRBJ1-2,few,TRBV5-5,CASSLVESWGYTF,TGTGCCAGCAGCTTGGTGGAATCTTGGGGCTACACCTTC
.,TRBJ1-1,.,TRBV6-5,CASSFPVPMNTEAFF,TGTGCCAGCAGCTTCCCTGTCCCTATGAACACTGAAGCTTTCTTT